The 3 T cell receptor beta chains in this list originate from one sample, sequenced in a study of tumor and adjacent non-tumor tissue in lung cancer. A modified ARM-PCR protocol with three rounds of nested PCR amplified TCRbeta. TCRdb re-called the multiplex PCR reads with MiXCR, one entry per CDR3 protein. The data show 90,000 to 120,000 distinct CDR3 sequences, with 65% seen just once and around 19% held by the top ten. No cell sorting was done before RNA was extracted from the tissue. The normal lung tissue was taken more than 3 cm from the tumor edge. Input material: distant non-tumor lung tissue. The receptors come from a man younger than 40 with non-small cell lung cancer.

The gene calls are TRBV4-1 and TRBJ2-7; D is perhaps TRBD2 (5 bases). This CDR3 is 15 amino acids long. V was pared by 0 bases and J by 6 bases, with 15 bases between. Per the germline V gene, CDR1 is MGHRA and CDR2 is YSYEKL. The CDR3 region is CASSQEFSAMCEQYF. The CDR3, as DNA: TGCGCCAGCAGCCAAGAGTTTAGCGCAATGTGCGAGCAGTACTTC.

This clonotype has only one observation. The junction and the germline gene differ at one end; a read error may be behind it. The V gene is TRBV29-1, the J gene TRBJ2-1; TRBD1 agrees at 7 bases. The CDR3 is 13 residues long. CDR1 SQVTM and CDR2 ANQGSEA come from the germline V gene. The CDR3 sequence is CNVEGTDYNEEFF. CDR3 nucleotide sequence: TGCAACGTTGAGGGGACAGACTACAATGAGGAGTTCTTC.

This clonotype was picked up a small number of times. Since a much larger clone is just one base distant, this may be a read error. J is TRBJ2-7 and V is TRBV6-2 or TRBV6-3; 10 bases map to TRBD2. CDR3 length equals 15 residues. Germline V CDR1 and CDR2: MNHEY, SVGEGT. The CDR3 coding sequence is TGTGCCTGCAGTTACCCCCAGCGGGGGGGCTACGAGCAGTACTTC. It is translated as CACSYPQRGGYEQYF.